The source of this T cell receptor beta chain is a study of blood T cells in healthy people across ages. General study findings and limits: Age showed a roughly linear inverse relationship with TCR beta diversity per million T cells. In these data, TCR beta diversity tracked strongly with naive T cell percentage.

Total RNA extracted from each sample amounted to at least 5 micrograms. Primers used in a second PCR of about 6 to 11 cycles were a sample-barcoded 5' primer and a J-beta primer mix. A tag from a template-switch adaptor with 12 random nucleotides marked each cDNA molecule. MiXCR, applied by TCRdb to the 5' RACE reads, yields one record per CDR3 protein. The sample records 1.5 million to 1.9 million distinct CDR3 sequences, 35% to 45% being singletons. On this clonotype itself: The antigen is unknown.

This TCR was sampled from a woman aged 18-35 years in good health. Sequences were obtained from blood.

CDR3 in amino acids: CASSQFEGGDGYTF. Here the CDR3 DNA reads TGCGCCAGCAGCCAATTTGAAGGGGGCGATGGCTACACCTTC. The chain is built from TRBV4-1 and TRBJ1-2, with 7 bases matching TRBD1. This CDR3 is 14 amino acids long. V was clipped by 2 bases and J by 6 bases; unmatched bases: 6. Germline V gene sequence: CDR1 MGHRA, CDR2 YSYEKL.